The 7 T cell receptor beta chains below come from one sample, sequenced in a study of T cells in Graves' hyperthyroidism and ophthalmopathy. The investigators amplified TCR beta CDR3 regions from RNA transcripts. First-round RT-PCR of the TCR CDR3 relied on the HTBI primer set. From the multiplex PCR reads, TCRdb called clonotypes with MiXCR, one entry per CDR3 protein. Of some 420,000 distinct CDR3 sequences detected, roughly an eighth appear once; the ten largest clones hold 5.3%. Sequenced: blood. These receptors came from a young woman with Graves' hyperthyroidism.

This clonotype was seen at least ten times. This rearrangement joins TRBV20-1 to TRBJ2-1; D is unclear. From germline, CDR1 is DFQATT and CDR2 SNEGSKA (reference sequence). The CDR3 length is 15 residues. Trimming removed 6 bases from V and 0 bases from J, with 15 bases in between. CDR3 sequence: CSAYLPYSSYNEQFF. The CDR3 nucleotides are TGCAGTGCCTACCTCCCATATAGCTCCTACAATGAGCAGTTCTTC.

This clonotype was recorded a few times. One base away lies a much larger clone, so this may be a sequencing read error. CDR3 DNA sequence: TGTGCCAGCACCCGGGGTAACATTGAAGCTTTCTTT. The encoded protein is CASTRGNIEAFF. The V and J genes are TRBV2 and TRBJ1-1; D gene ambiguous. The CDR3 is 12 residues long. The germline CDR1 and CDR2 sequences are SNHLY and FYNNEI.

The sample holds a few counts of this clonotype. This sequence joins TRBV29-1 and TRBJ1-3; 8 bases agree with TRBD1. Germline CDR1 SQVTM, CDR2 ANQGSEA. The length of the CDR3 is 14 residues. V lost 6 bases and J lost 7; bases outside the gene matches: 11. The CDR3 is CSVDRGGWMNTIYF. CDR3 coding DNA: TGCAGCGTAGACAGGGGCGGGTGGATGAACACCATATATTTT. The whole variable domain, remainder taken from reference TRBV29-1 and TRBJ1-3, is SAVISQKPSRDICQRGTSLTIQCQVDSQVTMMFWYRQQPGQSLTLIATANQGSEATYESGFVIDKFPISRPNLTFSTLTVSNMSPEDSSIYLCSVDRGGWMNTIYFGEGSWLTVV.

The V gene is TRBV11-2, the J gene TRBJ2-7, with 9 bases aligning to TRBD2. Germline trimming cut 4 bases from V and 3 bases from J; bases unmatched to any gene: 16. Germline loops: CDR1 SGHAT, CDR2 FQNNGV. There are 18 residues in the CDR3. The CDR3 sequence is CASSSPLVAGATYYEQYF. As DNA, the CDR3 is TGTGCCAGCAGCTCCCCCTTAGTAGCGGGAGCCACCTACTACGAGCAGTACTTC.

This clonotype showed up many times. This rearrangement joins TRBV7-9 to TRBJ2-1, with D perhaps TRBD1 or TRBD2 (5 bases each). CDR1 and CDR2 (germline): SEHNR, FQNEAQ (reference sequence). This CDR3 contains 16 residues. Between the trimmed V and J ends, which lost 1 base and 2 bases, there was a span of 12 bases. As DNA, the CDR3 is TGTGCCAGCAGCTTAGGCTCGGGGCGCCCCTACAATGAGCAGTTCTTC. Its protein product is CASSLGSGRPYNEQFF.

This clonotype was recorded many times. The chain uses TRBV7-2 and TRBJ2-1; 10 bases match TRBD2. Germline CDR1 and CDR2: SGHTA and FQGNSA. V lost 1 base to trimming and J lost 7 bases; unmatched junction nucleotides: 7. The CDR3 length is 16 residues. As DNA, the CDR3 is TGTGCCAGCAGCTTAGTAGGGCTAGCGGGAGAAAATGAGCAGTTCTTC. Encoded protein: CASSLVGLAGENEQFF.

In this sample, this clonotype turned up many times. The chain combines TRBV20-1 with TRBJ1-1; no reliable D call. CDR3 length: 13 residues. Germline lookup yields CDR1 DFQATT and CDR2 SNEGSKA (reference sequence). CDR3 in amino acids: CSAERGMNTEAFF. CDR3 sequence (DNA): TGCAGCGCTGAGCGGGGTATGAACACTGAAGCTTTCTTT.